This T cell receptor beta chain was recorded in a study of blood T cell repertoires in COVID-19. Study-level information: Nucleic acid was either cDNA or gDNA, and it came from T cells, B-cell-depleted T cells, or PBMCs.

The CDR3 totals 15 residues. TCRdb's table, derived via immunoSEQ multiplex PCR, lists solely in-frame clones and lacks some. The sample records 300,000 to 450,000 clones, 88% being singletons. Across about two dozen US areas, participants ranged in age from about 18 to 100 years. Cohorts were assigned according to the clinical history that participants reported. Each exposed participant met a COVID-19 case in the 2 weeks preceding study entry. The TCR was taken from a woman aged 25 to 39 who had been exposed to COVID-19. Sequenced sample: PBMCs or T cells enriched from blood (not recorded which). V gene TRBV12-2 combines with J gene TRBJ2-7; the table gives TRBD2 as D, unverified against the DNA. TRBV12-2 is described as a pseudogene. The CDR3 spells CASRPLGLPTCEQYF. CDR3 bases: TGTGCAAGTCGCCCCCTGGGTCTGCCGACTTGCGAGCAGTACTTC.